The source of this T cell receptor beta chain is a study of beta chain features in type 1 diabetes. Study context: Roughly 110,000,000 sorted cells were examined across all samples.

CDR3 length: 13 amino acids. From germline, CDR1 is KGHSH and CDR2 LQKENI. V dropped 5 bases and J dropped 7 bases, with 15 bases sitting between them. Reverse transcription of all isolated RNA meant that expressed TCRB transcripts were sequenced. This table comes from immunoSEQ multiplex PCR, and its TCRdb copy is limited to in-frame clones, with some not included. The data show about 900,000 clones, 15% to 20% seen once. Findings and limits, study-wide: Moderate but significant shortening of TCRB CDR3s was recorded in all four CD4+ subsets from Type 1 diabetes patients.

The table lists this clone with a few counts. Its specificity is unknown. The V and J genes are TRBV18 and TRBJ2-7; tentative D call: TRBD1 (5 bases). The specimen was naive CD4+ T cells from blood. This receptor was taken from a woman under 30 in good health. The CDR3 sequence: CASSSQDPGEQYF. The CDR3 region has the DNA TGTGCCAGCTCATCACAGGATCCAGGGGAGCAGTACTTC. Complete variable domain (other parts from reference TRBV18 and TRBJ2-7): NAGVMQNPRHLVRRRGQEARLRCSPMKGHSHVYWYRQLPEEGLKFMVYLQKENIIDESGMPKERFSAEFPKEGPSILRIQQVVRGDSAAYFCASSSQDPGEQYFGPGTRLTVT.